The 6 T cell receptor beta chains below were found in one sample sequenced in a study of early T cells in non-severe SARS-CoV-2 infection. One entry per CDR3 protein, called by TCRdb with MiXCR from the 5' RACE reads. The sample contains about 81,000 distinct CDR3 sequences, over 5% of which appear only once. The sequencing sample was made of whole blood. Receptors originate from an adult who was a healthcare worker with PCR-confirmed SARS-CoV-2 infection or an uninfected control (not recorded which).

This clonotype appeared many times. The V gene is TRBV7-8, the J gene TRBJ2-1; either TRBD1 or TRBD2 may supply D (5 bases each). Germline values: CDR1 SGHVS, CDR2 FQNEAQ. V was shortened by 2 bases and J by 6 bases, with 14 bases between the two germline ends. The CDR3 extends over 15 amino acids. In nucleotides, the CDR3 is TGTGCCAGCAGCTTAAGTGGGACGGCTCGCAATGAGCAGTTCTTC. Its protein product is CASSLSGTARNEQFF.

This clonotype occurred a few times. The chain joins TRBV4-2 to TRBJ2-3, with 8 bases that match TRBD1. CDR3 length: 17 residues. The V and J ends lost 1 base and 4 bases, in that order; junction bases with no gene match: 10. Germline-derived CDR1 and CDR2 are LGHNA and YNFKEQ. CDR3 amino acids: CASSQGARGLRADTQYF. The CDR3 DNA reads TGTGCCAGCAGCCAAGGGGCCAGGGGGCTTCGGGCAGATACGCAGTATTTT.

This clonotype was seen a handful of times. J is TRBJ1-6 and V is TRBV27; D unclear. Germline CDR1 MNHEY, CDR2 SMNVEV (reference sequence). The V and J ends lost 6 bases and 3 bases respectively, with 9 bases between them. This CDR3 is 14 amino acids long. In DNA form, the CDR3 reads TGTGCCAGCAGGGATAATCTCTATAATTCACCCCTCCACTTT. As protein: CASRDNLYNSPLHF.

This rearrangement joins TRBV3-1 to TRBJ2-1, with TRBD2 identical over 11 bases. V was pared by 1 base and J by 9 bases, with 8 bases of the junction left unmatched. The CDR3 covers 16 residues. The germline gives CDR1 LGHDT, CDR2 YNNKEL (reference sequence). The CDR3 bases are TGTGCCAGCAGCCAAGTTCGTAGCGGGGGGGCAAGTGAGCAGTTCTTC. It codes for CASSQVRSGGASEQFF.

The chain couples TRBV5-1 to TRBJ2-7; unclear D gene. There are 14 residues in the CDR3. V was trimmed by 2 bases and J by 5 bases, leaving 14 bases between them. Per germline, CDR1 SGHRS and CDR2 YFSETQ. The CDR3, as DNA: TGCGCCAGCAGCTTACCGACCCGCGCCCACGAGCAGTACTTC. It encodes CASSLPTRAHEQYF.

This clonotype was detected only a few times. The chain uses TRBV10-3 and TRBJ2-3, with no clear D. Trimming pared 8 bases from V and 4 bases from J, leaving 19 bases between. The CDR3 is made up of 15 amino acids. Germline V gives CDR1 ENHRY, CDR2 SYGVKD. The CDR3 loop reads CAISQSGIGADTQYF. CDR3 in DNA: TGTGCCATCTCCCAGAGTGGGATTGGGGCAGATACGCAGTATTTT.